Listed here are 24 T cell receptor beta chains from one sample, sequenced in a study of T cell repertoires in cytomegalovirus infection. TCRdb reanalysed the reads using MiXCR and keeps one entry per CDR3 protein. The repertoire has roughly 720,000 distinct CDR3 sequences, approximately 34% of them found once; the top ten carry around 2.8%. The sample comprised PBMCs. Source of these receptors: a human donor in good health (CMV status not recorded). Some clones in this sample may be carry-over from other donors' samples.

The chain joins TRBV6-1 to TRBJ2-4; the D gene is possibly TRBD2 (5 bases). The ends were cut back, 6 bases at V and 1 base at J, with 19 bases in the middle. Germline V CDR1 and CDR2: MNHNS, SASEGT. This CDR3 has 17 residues. The CDR3 is CASRSQSGVSAKNIQYF. The CDR3 coding sequence is TGTGCCAGCAGATCACAGTCCGGGGTTAGTGCCAAAAACATTCAGTACTTC.

V is TRBV7-6 and J is TRBJ2-2; 7 nucleotides match TRBD2. The trim removed 5 bases at V and 10 bases at J, leaving 10 bases unmatched. This CDR3 is 14 amino acids long. Germline lookup yields CDR1 SGHVS and CDR2 FNYEAQ. The CDR3 coding sequence is TGTGCCAGCAGCCCAGCGGGGTATGCGGCGGAGCTGTTTTTT. Amino acid sequence: CASSPAGYAAELFF.

The rearrangement uses TRBV29-1 and TRBJ2-7; D is unclear. Germline values: CDR1 SQVTM, CDR2 ANQGSEA. Trimming shortened V by 1 base and J by 3 bases, and 4 bases separated the two germline ends. This CDR3 is 11 amino acids long. CDR3: CSVEGGYEQYF. The CDR3 DNA follows: TGCAGCGTTGAAGGCGGCTACGAGCAGTACTTC.

This clonotype was observed a few times. The chain combines TRBV20-1 with TRBJ1-1, with a possible D match to TRBD1 (5 bases). Per the germline V gene, CDR1 is DFQATT and CDR2 is SNEGSKA (reference sequence). Trimming cost V 0 bases and J 3 bases, with 14 bases left between them. The CDR3 length is 15 residues. The CDR3 sequence is CSARDPGGLDTEAFF. The DNA of the CDR3 is TGCAGTGCTAGAGATCCCGGGGGTTTGGACACTGAAGCTTTCTTT.

There are a few counts of this clonotype. The rearrangement links TRBV28 to TRBJ1-5, with D possibly being TRBD1 (5 bases). V shed 3 bases and J shed 0 bases, with 6 bases lying between them. CDR1 MDHEN and CDR2 SYDVKM come from the germline V gene. CDR3 length: 14 amino acids. The CDR3 DNA reads TGTGCCAGCAGTTTCGGGGCTAGCAATCAGCCCCAGCATTTT. Its protein is CASSFGASNQPQHF.

The chain combines TRBV5-4 with TRBJ2-2; 8 positions agree with TRBD1. The germline gives CDR1 SGHNT, CDR2 YYREEE (reference sequence). V lost 4 bases and J lost 4; bases outside the gene matches: 9. CDR3 length: 16 amino acids. The CDR3 DNA reads as TGTGCCAGCAGCCAACCGACAGGGGACCCCACCGGGGAGCTGTTTTTT. Its protein is CASSQPTGDPTGELFF. Using reference TRBV5-4 and TRBJ2-2 for the parts outside the CDR3, the full variable domain is ETGVTQSPTHLIKTRGQQVTLRCSSQSGHNTVSWYQQALGQGPQFIFQYYREEENGRGNFPPRFSGLQFPNYSSELNVNALELDDSALYLCASSQPTGDPTGELFFGEGSRLTVL.

J is TRBJ2-1 and V is TRBV6-6; 8 bases agree with TRBD1. The germline V gene encodes CDR1 MNHNY and CDR2 SVGAGI (reference sequence). This CDR3 spans 17 amino acids. With 2 bases clipped from V and 7 bases from J, the junction kept 13 bases outside the gene matches. CDR3 region: CASSYEVGRGRVNEQFF. The CDR3 DNA follows: TGTGCCAGCAGTTACGAGGTCGGCAGGGGGCGAGTAAATGAGCAGTTCTTC.

The chain carries TRBV6-2 or TRBV6-3 and TRBJ1-5; D not resolved. V was pared by 6 bases and J by 1 base, with 10 bases between. Germline V CDR1 and CDR2: MNHEY, SVGEGT. The CDR3 loop spans 14 amino acids. The CDR3 is CASRPVSSNQPQHF. In DNA, the CDR3 is TGTGCCAGCAGACCCGTATCGAGCAATCAGCCCCAGCATTTT.

Many counts were recorded for this clonotype. This chain uses TRBV7-2 with TRBJ2-5, with a possible D match to TRBD2 (5 bases). This CDR3 spans 14 amino acids. Germline assignment: CDR1 SGHTA and CDR2 FQGNSA. V lost 5 bases to trimming and J lost 1 base, with 11 bases between them. DNA of the CDR3: TGTGCCAGCAGCCCTGGACTGAGCCAAGAGACCCAGTACTTC. Translating gives CASSPGLSQETQYF.

V gene TRBV15 combines with J gene TRBJ2-2, with unresolved D. In germline, CDR1 is LNHNV, CDR2 YYDKDF (reference sequence). With 1 base removed from V and 6 bases from J, the gap between germline ends came to 6 bases. The CDR3 totals 13 residues. CDR3 in amino acids: CATSRGVAGELFF. The DNA for the CDR3 is TGTGCCACCAGCAGAGGGGTAGCCGGGGAGCTGTTTTTT.

This clonotype was seen ten or more times. The chain combines TRBV7-2 with TRBJ1-2; D possibly corresponds to TRBD1 (5 bases). V gave up 1 base and J gave up 7 bases, with 19 bases separating them. The CDR3 runs to 16 residues. From germline, CDR1 is SGHTA and CDR2 FQGNSA. The CDR3 DNA is TGTGCCAGCAGCTTAGATCTCGAAGGGGAGGAAGGTGGCTACACCTTC. This encodes CASSLDLEGEEGGYTF.

This clonotype was seen a few times. This chain connects TRBV14 to TRBJ2-7; a possible D gene is TRBD2 (6 bases). There are 14 residues in the CDR3. CDR1 is SGHDN, CDR2 FVKESK, per germline. Trimming pared 0 bases from V and 6 bases from J, leaving 12 bases between. CDR3 in DNA: TGTGCCAGCAGCCAAGATAGGCGCGGGACCGAGCAGTACTTC. Its translation is CASSQDRRGTEQYF.

The chain recombines TRBV7-4 with TRBJ2-7; possible D gene TRBD1, 5 bases. V was clipped by 2 bases and J by 2 bases, with 16 bases between them. The CDR3 contains 16 residues. CDR1 is SGHVT and CDR2 is SQSDAQ in the germline V gene. CDR3 region: CASSLRSTDRTYEQYF. As DNA, the CDR3 is TGTGCCAGCAGCTTACGTTCGACAGACCGCACCTACGAGCAGTACTTC.

This clonotype was seen only once. The chain joins TRBV28 to TRBJ1-6; no clear D gene. The CDR3 covers 13 residues. The germline gives CDR1 MDHEN, CDR2 SYDVKM. With 7 bases removed from V and 0 bases from J, the gap between germline ends came to 4 bases. The CDR3 is CASTPSYNSPLHF. CDR3 DNA sequence: TGTGCCAGCACCCCCTCCTATAATTCACCCCTCCACTTT.

This clonotype was detected many times. This chain links TRBV7-2 with TRBJ2-1; 8 nucleotides line up with TRBD1. V lost 5 bases and J lost 3; bases outside the gene matches: 15. CDR3 length: 18 amino acids. The germline V gene has CDR1 SGHTA and CDR2 FQGNSA. The CDR3 DNA follows: TGTGCCAGCAGCCAGGACAGGGTCGGGGCCGGTGGCTACAATGAGCAGTTCTTC. Its protein is CASSQDRVGAGGYNEQFF.

The V and J genes are TRBV10-2 and TRBJ2-3; 13 nucleotides align to TRBD2. Germline CDR1 is WSHSY and CDR2 is SAAADI. There are 15 residues in the CDR3. V trimming: 4 bases; J trimming: 3 bases; junction bases outside the gene matches: 1. CDR3 residues: CASSGGLAGTDTQYF. CDR3 in DNA: TGCGCCAGCAGTGGGGGACTAGCGGGGACAGATACGCAGTATTTT.

Comments on this clonotype: The conserved closing phenylalanine or tryptophan is absent in this CDR3, likely reflecting a read error. The V and J genes are TRBV7-9 and TRBJ2-1, with D possibly being TRBD2 (7 bases). This CDR3 spans 14 amino acids. V lost 6 bases and J lost 5, with 14 bases in between. Germline CDR1 SEHNR, CDR2 FQNEAQ (reference sequence). CDR3 in amino acids: CASRTLGGDNEQFL. Written as DNA, the CDR3 is TGTGCCAGCAGGACTTTAGGGGGGGACAATGAGCAGTTCTTA.

This clonotype was picked up many times. This chain joins TRBV7-2 and TRBJ1-5; unclear D gene. The CDR3 is 14 amino acids. Germline values: CDR1 SGHTA, CDR2 FQGNSA. The ends were cut back, 1 base at V and 3 bases at J, with 7 bases in the middle. CDR3 nucleotides: TGTGCCAGCAGCTTAGGACCGAACAATCAGCCCCAGCATTTT. Its protein is CASSLGPNNQPQHF.

V and J are TRBV20-1 and TRBJ2-7, with a possible D match to TRBD1 (5 bases). Germline CDR1 DFQATT, CDR2 SNEGSKA (reference sequence). V was trimmed by 2 bases and J by 6 bases, leaving 11 bases between them. The CDR3 loop spans 12 amino acids. The CDR3 protein is CSARQGPPEQYF. In DNA form, the CDR3 reads TGCAGTGCTAGACAGGGTCCGCCCGAGCAGTACTTC.

The J gene is TRBJ2-2, the V gene TRBV24-1, with D possibly matching TRBD2 (6 bases). Germline CDR1 KGHDR, CDR2 SFDVKD. This CDR3 comprises 14 residues. The ends were cut back, 1 base at V and 6 bases at J, with 8 bases in the middle. The CDR3 spells CATSDLWGAGELFF. CDR3 in DNA: TGTGCCACCAGTGATTTATGGGGGGCCGGGGAGCTGTTTTTT.

Notes on this clonotype: Since a much larger clone is just one base distant, this may be a read error. The chain carries TRBV7-2 and TRBJ2-2; no definite D call. The ends were cut back, 6 bases at V and 4 bases at J, with 12 bases in the middle. CDR1 SGHTA and CDR2 FQGNSA come from the germline V gene. The CDR3 consists of 14 residues. The CDR3 protein is CASRLRTPTGELFF. The CDR3 bases are TGTGCCAGCAGGCTCCGGACCCCCACCGGGGAGCTGTTTTTT. Based on the CDR3 plus reference TRBV7-2 and TRBJ2-2, the full variable domain is GAGVSQSPSNKVTEKGKDVELRCDPISGHTALYWYRQSLGQGLEFLIYFQGNSAPDKSGLPSDRFSAERTGGSVSTLTIQRTQQEDSAVYLCASRLRTPTGELFFGEGSRLTVL.

This clonotype was counted a single time. The V and J genes are TRBV19 and TRBJ1-4; D ambiguous. Trimming removed 7 bases from V and 2 bases from J, with 14 bases in between. The CDR3 spans 15 residues. The V gene's germline CDR1 is LNHDA and CDR2 SQIVND (reference sequence). CDR3 loop: CASTYGETTNEKLFF. The CDR3 DNA reads as TGTGCCAGTACCTACGGGGAAACTACTAATGAAAAACTGTTTTTT. The full variable domain, in which reference TRBV19 and TRBJ1-4 provide the parts outside the CDR3, is DGGITQSPKYLFRKEGQNVTLSCEQNLNHDAMYWYRQDPGQGLRLIYYSQIVNDFQKGDIAEGYSVSREKKESFPLTVTSAQKNPTAFYLCASTYGETTNEKLFFGSGTQLSVL.

With regard to this clonotype: A much larger clonotype is one base distant, so this may be a read error. The chain combines TRBV7-8 with TRBJ1-6; 8 bases agree with TRBD1. The CDR3 sequence is 18 residues long. Germline CDR1 SGHVS, CDR2 FQNEAQ. The ends lost 5 bases at V and 5 bases at J; junction bases unmatched: 14. The CDR3 DNA sequence: TGTGCCAGCAGCCCTAGTGACAGGGGTGATAGCGATAATTCACCCCTCCACTTT. Translation: CASSPSDRGDSDNSPLHF. Looking up the rest from reference TRBV7-8 and TRBJ1-6 gives the full variable domain: GAGVSQSPRYKVAKRGQDVALRCDPISGHVSLFWYQQALGQGPEFLTYFQNEAQLDKSGLPSDRFFAERPEGSVSTLKIQRTQQEDSAVYLCASSPSDRGDSDNSPLHFGNGTRLTVT.

The chain is built from TRBV7-8 and TRBJ2-7; no firm D call. CDR3 size: 15 residues. V was clipped by 5 bases and J by 4 bases, with 18 bases between them. Germline V lookup: CDR1 SGHVS, CDR2 FQNEAQ. CDR3 sequence (DNA): TGTGCCAGCAGCCCCAACCGAGGAAGCTCGTACGAGCAGTACTTC. Amino acids: CASSPNRGSSYEQYF.